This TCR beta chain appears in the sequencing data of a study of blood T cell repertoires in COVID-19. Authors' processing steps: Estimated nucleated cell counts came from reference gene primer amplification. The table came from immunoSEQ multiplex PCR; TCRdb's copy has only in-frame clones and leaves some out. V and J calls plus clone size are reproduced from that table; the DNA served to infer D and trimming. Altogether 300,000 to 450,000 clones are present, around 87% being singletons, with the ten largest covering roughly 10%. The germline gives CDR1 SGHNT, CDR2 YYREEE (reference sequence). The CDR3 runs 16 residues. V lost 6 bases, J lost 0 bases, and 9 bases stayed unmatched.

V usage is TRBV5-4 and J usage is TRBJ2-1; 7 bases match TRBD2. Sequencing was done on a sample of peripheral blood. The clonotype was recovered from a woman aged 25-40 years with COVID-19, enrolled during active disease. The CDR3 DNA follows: TGTGCCAGCACCGGAGAGGGCGGGAGCTCCTACAATGAGCAGTTCTTC. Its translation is CASTGEGGSSYNEQFF.